This entry is about one T cell receptor (beta chain). Its antigen remains unidentified. Only in-frame clones appear in the TCRdb table, and some are missing; sequencing was by immunoSEQ multiplex PCR. The sample has 2,500,000 or so clones, 85% to 95% seen once. Germline V gives CDR1 SGHVS, CDR2 FNYEAQ. Trimming took 3 bases from V and 3 from J, leaving 5 bases between them. This CDR3 has 13 residues. This sample stems from a study of shared clonotypes between healthy human individuals. For the study at large: CD4 naive cells filled three plates per donor, CD4 memory three, CD8 naive two and CD8 memory one.

General observations from the study: Non-shared clonotypes showed lower generation probabilities than clonotypes common to all four donors.

Sequencing was performed on naive CD4+ T cells sorted from blood. Subset here: CD45RA+ positively selected. The TCR originated in a man aged 18 to 29 in good health. The chain joins TRBV7-6 to TRBJ1-4; D unresolved. The CDR3 loop reads CASSFTANEKLFF. CDR3 sequence (DNA): TGTGCCAGCAGCTTTACAGCTAATGAAAAACTGTTTTTT.